These T cell receptor beta chains were read from a single sample in a study of ipilimumab plus nivolumab after autologous stem cell transplantation. TCRdb keeps only in-frame clones here, not all; method: immunoSEQ multiplex PCR. Seen here are about 22,000 clones, under 75% observed once, and the top ten hold about 23%. Sequences were derived from PBMCs, sampled in a trial of ipilimumab plus nivolumab as post-transplant consolidation. These TCRs come from a male donor with diffuse large B-cell lymphoma. Both conserved end residues are part of each CDR3. Fields, in order: CDR3 length, J gene, D gene, clone size, V gene, CDR3 protein, CDR3 DNA. The D gene is left open where the match is weak. Only some rows state a clone size, as once, few, many or a class for expanded clones.

>12|TRBJ2-7|-|once|TRBV6-1
CASRLDSYEQYF
TGTGCCAGCAGGCTGGATTCCTACGAGCAGTACTTC
>13|TRBJ2-2|-|-|TRBV7-2
CASRLMNTGELFF
TGTGCCAGCAGATTAATGAACACCGGGGAGCTGTTTTTT
>15|TRBJ2-2|-|-|TRBV7-6
CASSPLSVNTGELFF
TGTGCCAGCAGCCCTTTGAGCGTGAACACCGGGGAGCTGTTTTTT
>15|TRBJ2-7|TRBD2|-|TRBV5-4
CASSSRVGRGTEQYF
TGTGCCAGCAGCTCGCGGGTGGGGCGGGGGACCGAGCAGTACTTC
>16|TRBJ2-5|-|-|TRBV14
CASSPGQGGPIETQYF
TGTGCCAGCAGCCCCGGACAGGGAGGGCCAATAGAGACCCAGTACTTC
>14|TRBJ1-3|TRBD1|-|TRBV7-9
CASSLDRDGNTIYF
TGTGCCAGCAGCCTCGACAGGGATGGAAACACCATATATTTT
>14|TRBJ2-4|-|-|TRBV7-3
CASSLGPPQDIQYF
TGTGCCAGCAGCTTAGGACCGCCCCAGGACATTCAGTACTTC
>15|TRBJ1-2|-|-|TRBV28
CASSLGIPGIYGYTF
TGTGCCAGCAGTTTGGGAATCCCCGGTATTTATGGCTACACCTTC
>13|TRBJ1-2|TRBD1|-|TRBV7-9
CASRAGQERGYTF
TGTGCCAGCAGGGCGGGACAGGAACGAGGCTACACCTTC
>15|TRBJ2-1|-|-|TRBV6-1
CASRTRQVSYNEQFF
TGTGCCAGCAGAACCCGACAGGTCTCCTACAATGAGCAGTTCTTC
>15|TRBJ2-7|TRBD1|-|TRBV15
CATSRGAGQGNEQYF
TGTGCCACCAGCAGGGGTGCGGGACAGGGCAACGAGCAGTACTTC
>14|TRBJ2-2|-|medium-sized|TRBV7-9
CASSLTLDTGELFF
TGTGCCAGCAGCTTAACACTAGACACCGGGGAGCTGTTTTTT
>13|TRBJ2-3|TRBD1|many|TRBV30
CAWAGQGTDTQYF
TGTGCCTGGGCGGGACAGGGAACAGATACGCAGTATTTT
>16|TRBJ1-4|-|-|TRBV23-1
CASALHGRGLREKLFF
TGCGCCAGCGCCCTCCACGGGAGGGGATTGAGGGAAAAACTGTTTTTT
>16|TRBJ2-3|TRBD2|-|TRBV7-9
CASSSPAGGATDTQYF
TGTGCCAGCAGCTCTCCGGCGGGAGGGGCCACAGATACGCAGTATTTT